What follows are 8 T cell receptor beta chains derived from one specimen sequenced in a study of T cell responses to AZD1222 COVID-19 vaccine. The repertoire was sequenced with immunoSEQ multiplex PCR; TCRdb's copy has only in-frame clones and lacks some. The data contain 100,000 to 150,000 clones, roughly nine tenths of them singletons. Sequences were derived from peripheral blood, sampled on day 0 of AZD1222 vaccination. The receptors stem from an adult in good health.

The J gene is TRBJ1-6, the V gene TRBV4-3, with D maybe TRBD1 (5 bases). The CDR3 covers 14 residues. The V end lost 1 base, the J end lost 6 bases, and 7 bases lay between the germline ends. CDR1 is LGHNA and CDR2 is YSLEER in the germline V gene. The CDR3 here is CASSQGQSNSPLHF. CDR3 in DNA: TGCGCCAGCAGCCAAGGACAGTCTAATTCACCCCTCCACTTT.

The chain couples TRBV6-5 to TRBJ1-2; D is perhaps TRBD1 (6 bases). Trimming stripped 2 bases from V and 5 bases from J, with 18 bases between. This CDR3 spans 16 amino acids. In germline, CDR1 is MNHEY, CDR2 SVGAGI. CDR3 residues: CASSYRTGGAEYGYTF. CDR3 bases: TGTGCCAGCAGTTACAGGACGGGGGGGGCAGAGTATGGCTACACCTTC.

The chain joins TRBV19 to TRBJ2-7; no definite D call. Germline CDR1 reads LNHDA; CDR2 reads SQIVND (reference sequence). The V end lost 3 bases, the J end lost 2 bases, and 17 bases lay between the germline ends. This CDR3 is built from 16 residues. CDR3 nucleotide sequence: TGTGCCAGTAGTATGTCCACCCCGGACCACGCCTACGAGCAGTACTTC. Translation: CASSMSTPDHAYEQYF.

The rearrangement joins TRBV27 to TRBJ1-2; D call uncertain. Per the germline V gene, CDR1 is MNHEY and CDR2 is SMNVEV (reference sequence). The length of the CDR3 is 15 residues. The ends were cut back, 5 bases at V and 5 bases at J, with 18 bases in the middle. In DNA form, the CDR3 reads TGTGCCAGCAGTCTCTTTTGGACGGCCGAGTATGGCTACACCTTC. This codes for CASSLFWTAEYGYTF.

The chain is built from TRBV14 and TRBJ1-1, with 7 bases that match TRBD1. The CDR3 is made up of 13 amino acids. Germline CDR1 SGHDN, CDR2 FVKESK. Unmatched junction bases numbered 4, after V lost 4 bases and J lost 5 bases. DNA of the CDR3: TGTGCCAGCAGCCCGCGACAGGGAACTGAAGCTTTCTTT. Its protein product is CASSPRQGTEAFF.

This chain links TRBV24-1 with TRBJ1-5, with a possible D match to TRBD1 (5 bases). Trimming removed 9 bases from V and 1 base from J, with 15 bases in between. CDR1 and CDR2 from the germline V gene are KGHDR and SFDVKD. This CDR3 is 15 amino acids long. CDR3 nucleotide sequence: TGTGCCACCTGGACAATCAAAATAAGCAATCAGCCCCAGCATTTT. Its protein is CATWTIKISNQPQHF.

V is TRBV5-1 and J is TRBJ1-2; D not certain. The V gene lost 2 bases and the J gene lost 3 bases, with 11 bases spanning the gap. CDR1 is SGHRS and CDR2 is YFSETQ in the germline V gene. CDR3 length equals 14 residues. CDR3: CASSLLTADYGYTF. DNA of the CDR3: TGCGCCAGCAGCTTACTTACAGCGGACTATGGCTACACCTTC.

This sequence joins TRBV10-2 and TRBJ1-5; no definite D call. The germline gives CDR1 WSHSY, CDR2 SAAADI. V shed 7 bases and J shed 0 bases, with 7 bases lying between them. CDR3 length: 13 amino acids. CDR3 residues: CASKELSNQPQHF. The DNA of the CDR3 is TGCGCCAGCAAGGAGCTTAGCAATCAGCCCCAGCATTTT.